Listed here are 2 T cell receptor beta chains from one sample, sequenced in a study of OX40 agonist ivuxolimab in advanced cancers. Library prep was done by the immunoSEQ multiplex PCR assay. TCRdb obtained this table from immuneACCESS and retained in-frame rearrangements with V and J assigned. These tables miss some clones; where compared with another copy, unresolved V genes account for less than half of the shortfall, and the remainder is unexplained. Here the sample has tens of thousands of clones; 85% to 90% occur a single time. The ten largest clonotypes hold less than 2.5% of the sample. Specimen: CD4+ or CD8+ T cells sorted from blood, collected in a trial of the OX40 agonist ivuxolimab. All receptors derive from an adult with an advanced solid tumor such as melanoma, head and neck, liver or kidney cancer.

Details on this clone: The same CDR3 arises from other DNA sequences in this sample as well. This sequence joins TRBV7-8 and TRBJ2-1, with 8 bases aligning to TRBD2. This CDR3 region has 21 residues. The germline CDR1 and CDR2 sequences are SGHVS and FQNEAQ. The J segment lost 6 bases and the V segment lost 5 bases, leaving 27 bases of the junction unmatched. Here the CDR3 reads CASSALRGRGGLILRINEQFF. Here the CDR3 DNA reads TGTGCCAGCAGCGCTCTCCGGGGTCGGGGGGGACTAATCCTCCGAATCAATGAGCAGTTCTTC.

This sequence joins TRBV5-1 and TRBJ2-3, with D perhaps matching TRBD2 (6 bases). CDR3 length: 15 residues. V lost 3 bases to trimming and J lost 3 bases, with 14 bases between them. Germline V CDR1 and CDR2: SGHRS, YFSETQ. The CDR3 coding sequence is TGCGCCAGCAGCTCGGAGGGGAGGAAAACAGATACGCAGTATTTT. Amino acids: CASSSEGRKTDTQYF.